These 7 T cell receptor beta chains were sequenced from one sample in a study of blood T cell repertoires in COVID-19. Assay: immunoSEQ multiplex PCR; the TCRdb copy retains only in-frame clones and omits some. The table has around 76,000 clones, around 80% seen once. The sample comprised peripheral blood. These receptors were collected from a woman older than 75 with active or convalescent COVID-19.

The V and J genes are TRBV3-1 (or the pseudogene TRBV3-2) and TRBJ2-3, with 11 bases identical to TRBD2. CDR1 is LGHDT, CDR2 YNNKEL, per germline (reference sequence). The CDR3 has 18 residues. V trimming: 0 bases; J trimming: 2 bases; junction bases outside the gene matches: 7. CDR3 amino acids: CASSQDLRLAGFTDTQYF. CDR3 nucleotides: TGTGCCAGCAGCCAAGATTTACGACTAGCGGGGTTCACAGATACGCAGTATTTT.

This clone showed up many times. The V call is TRBV6-2 or TRBV6-3, the J call TRBJ1-2, with D perhaps TRBD1 (5 bases). Germline CDR1 and CDR2: MNHEY and SVGEGT. V was pared by 6 bases and J by 2 bases, with 10 bases between. CDR3 length equals 13 residues. The CDR3 is CASSLGHNYGYTF. The CDR3 coding sequence is TGTGCCAGCAGCCTAGGACACAACTATGGCTACACCTTC.

This sequence joins TRBV5-1 and TRBJ1-4; D possibly corresponds to TRBD1 (6 bases). Deletions cut 2 bases from V and 1 base from J, with 6 bases between. The CDR3 totals 14 residues. Germline V lookup: CDR1 SGHRS, CDR2 YFSETQ. CDR3 amino acids: CASSLQGTNEKLFF. In DNA, the CDR3 is TGCGCCAGCAGCTTACAGGGAACTAATGAAAAACTGTTTTTT.

The chain carries TRBV6-2 or TRBV6-3 and TRBJ1-1; D remains ambiguous. The germline V and J ends were trimmed by 0 bases and 1 base, with 9 bases remaining between them. The CDR3 length is 15 residues. The V gene's germline CDR1 is MNHEY and CDR2 SVGEGT. DNA for the CDR3: TGTGCCAGCAGTTACTCGCGCACCTGGAACACTGAAGCTTTCTTT. Residues: CASSYSRTWNTEAFF.

This chain joins TRBV7-2 and TRBJ2-7; D is possibly TRBD1 (6 bases). Between the trimmed V and J ends, which lost 1 base and 6 bases, there was a span of 16 bases. The CDR3 covers 15 residues. The germline V gene has CDR1 SGHTA and CDR2 FQGNSA. The CDR3 here is CASSLEQGALAEQYF. The DNA for the CDR3 is TGTGCCAGCAGCTTAGAACAGGGAGCTCTCGCCGAGCAGTACTTC. The variable domain in full, completed from reference TRBV7-2 and TRBJ2-7, reads GAGVSQSPSNKVTEKGKDVELRCDPISGHTALYWYRQSLGQGLEFLIYFQGNSAPDKSGLPSDRFSAERTGGSVSTLTIQRTQQEDSAVYLCASSLEQGALAEQYFGPGTRLTVT.

V gene TRBV6-5 combines with J gene TRBJ2-1; 8 nucleotides agree with TRBD1. Per the germline V gene, CDR1 is MNHEY and CDR2 is SVGAGI. V was pared by 6 bases and J by 5 bases, with 9 bases of the junction left unmatched. The CDR3 has 15 amino acids. CDR3 region: CASRPTGGLHNEQFF. As DNA, the CDR3 is TGTGCCAGCAGGCCCACAGGGGGGCTACACAATGAGCAGTTCTTC.

CDR3 sequence: CASRLTGGVSYNEQFF. CDR3 in DNA: TGCGCCAGCAGACTAACCGGGGGGGTTTCCTACAATGAGCAGTTCTTC. The V call is TRBV5-1, the J call TRBJ2-1; 8 bases are shared with TRBD2. The CDR3 contains 16 residues. J gave up 1 base and V 5 bases, and 8 bases lay outside the gene matches. Germline V gene sequence: CDR1 SGHRS, CDR2 YFSETQ.